The 2 T cell receptor beta chains below all came from one sample that was sequenced in a study of blood T cells in healthy people across ages. With a J-beta primer mix and a sample-barcoded 5' primer, a second PCR ran about 7 to 12 cycles. TCRdb redid the calling of the 5' RACE reads with MiXCR, one entry per CDR3 protein. The data contain around 1,900,000 distinct CDR3 sequences, around 40% of them singletons. Material for sequencing was blood. The receptors derive from a human donor in good health.

The chain employs TRBV20-1 and TRBJ2-5; TRBD2 matches at 12 bases. The V gene end was trimmed by 6 bases and the J gene end by 5 bases; junction bases not matched to a gene: 7. The CDR3 loop spans 14 amino acids. Germline loops: CDR1 DFQATT, CDR2 SNEGSKA (reference sequence). The CDR3 nucleotides read TGCAGTGCCCTAACCGGGACTAGCGGGGAGACCCAGTACTTC. Residues: CSALTGTSGETQYF.

The chain has TRBV6-6 and TRBJ2-5, with a weak D call TRBD2 (6 bases). The J call could be wrong; TRBJ2-7 is a better fit for the DNA end. CDR3 length equals 17 residues. CDR1 is MNHNY and CDR2 is SVGAGI in the germline V gene (reference sequence). CDR3 residues: CASSYSGNPGLIDEQYF. The CDR3, as DNA: TGTGCCAGCAGTTACTCGGGGAATCCGGGACTCATTGACGAGCAGTACTTC.